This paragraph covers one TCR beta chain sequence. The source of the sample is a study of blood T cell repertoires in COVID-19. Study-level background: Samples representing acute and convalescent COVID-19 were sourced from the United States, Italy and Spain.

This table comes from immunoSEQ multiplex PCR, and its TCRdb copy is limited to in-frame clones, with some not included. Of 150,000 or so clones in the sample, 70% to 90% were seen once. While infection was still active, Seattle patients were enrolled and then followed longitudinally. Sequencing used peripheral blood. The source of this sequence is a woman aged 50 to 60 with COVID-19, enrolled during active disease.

The CDR3 reads CASSYSALSYEQYF. CDR3 bases: TGTGCCAGCAGTTACTCAGCCCTATCCTACGAGCAGTACTTC. The chain carries TRBV6-2 or TRBV6-3 and TRBJ2-7; no firm D call. The CDR3 sequence is 14 residues long. V was cut by 0 bases and J by 1 base, with 7 bases left in between. In germline, CDR1 is MNHEY, CDR2 SVGEGT.